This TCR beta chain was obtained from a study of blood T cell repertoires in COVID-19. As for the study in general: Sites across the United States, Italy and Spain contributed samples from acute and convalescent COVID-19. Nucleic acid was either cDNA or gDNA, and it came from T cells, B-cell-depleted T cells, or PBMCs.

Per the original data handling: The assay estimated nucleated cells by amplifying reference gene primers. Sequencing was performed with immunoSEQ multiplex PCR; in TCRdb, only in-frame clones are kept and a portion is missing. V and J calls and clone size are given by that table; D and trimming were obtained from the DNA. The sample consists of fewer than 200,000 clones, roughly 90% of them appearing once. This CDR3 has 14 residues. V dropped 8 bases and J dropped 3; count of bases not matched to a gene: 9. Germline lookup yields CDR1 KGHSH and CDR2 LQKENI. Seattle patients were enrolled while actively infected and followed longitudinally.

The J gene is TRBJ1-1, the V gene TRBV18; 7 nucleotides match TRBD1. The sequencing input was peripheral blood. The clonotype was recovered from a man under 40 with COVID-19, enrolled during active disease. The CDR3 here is CASVRQGLDTEAFF. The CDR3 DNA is TGTGCCAGCGTGCGACAGGGACTGGACACTGAAGCTTTCTTT. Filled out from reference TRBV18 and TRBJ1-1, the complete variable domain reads NAGVMQNPRHLVRRRGQEARLRCSPMKGHSHVYWYRQLPEEGLKFMVYLQKENIIDESGMPKERFSAEFPKEGPSILRIQQVVRGDSAAYFCASVRQGLDTEAFFGQGTRLTVV.